The 23 T cell receptor beta chains below all came from one sample that was sequenced in a study of CD8 T cells in Susac syndrome. Random hexamers were used to reverse transcribe 0.5 to 1 ug of RNA. Using its own MiXCR run on the immunoSEQ multiplex PCR reads, TCRdb lists one record per CDR3 protein. The data contain tens of thousands of distinct CDR3 sequences, 90% to 95% of them seen just once; the ten biggest clones take up roughly 0.15%. Input material: CD4+ T cells from PBMCs. The receptors derive from a human donor with Susac syndrome.

This chain connects TRBV28 to TRBJ1-4, with D hard to call. Germline V CDR1 and CDR2: MDHEN, SYDVKM. This CDR3 has 12 amino acids. Trimming cost V 3 bases and J 6 bases, with 5 bases left between them. This CDR3 reads CASSLLYEKLFF. CDR3 DNA sequence: TGTGCCAGCAGTTTGTTGTATGAAAAACTGTTTTTT.

This clonotype was seen just once. The chain carries TRBV29-1 and TRBJ1-2; D is unclear. Germline CDR1 is SQVTM and CDR2 is ANQGSEA. The V and J ends lost 3 bases and 6 bases respectively, with 11 bases between them. The CDR3 has 12 amino acids. CDR3 amino acids: CSVDGMDHGYTF. In DNA, the CDR3 is TGCAGCGTTGACGGGATGGACCATGGCTACACCTTC.

This chain links TRBV20-1 with TRBJ2-7; unclear D gene. Germline V gives CDR1 DFQATT, CDR2 SNEGSKA (reference sequence). This CDR3 has 11 amino acids. V lost 8 bases to trimming and J lost 4 bases, with 12 bases between them. Here the CDR3 reads CSSKYLYEQYF. CDR3 nucleotides: TGCAGTTCAAAGTATCTTTACGAGCAGTACTTC.

The chain carries TRBV27 and TRBJ1-5, with D possibly matching TRBD1 (5 bases). V gave up 8 bases and J gave up 2 bases, with 13 bases separating them. The germline gives CDR1 MNHEY, CDR2 SMNVEV (reference sequence). The CDR3 is made up of 14 amino acids. The CDR3 bases are TGTGCCAGCTCCTGGACATTTGGCAATCAGCCCCAGCATTTT. The encoded protein is CASSWTFGNQPQHF.

This chain links TRBV7-2 with TRBJ1-2, with no clear D. Deletions cut 2 bases from V and 0 bases from J, with 4 bases between. In germline, CDR1 is SGHTA, CDR2 FQGNSA. The CDR3 spans 13 residues. The CDR3 reads CASSLSTNYGYTF. CDR3 DNA: TGTGCCAGCAGCTTAAGTACTAACTATGGCTACACCTTC.

The chain recombines TRBV29-1 with TRBJ2-1, with D unresolved. Per the germline V gene, CDR1 is SQVTM and CDR2 is ANQGSEA. V lost 3 bases to trimming and J lost 5 bases, with 11 bases between them. This CDR3 is 13 amino acids long. The CDR3 here is CSVEGWQNNEQFF. CDR3 DNA sequence: TGCAGCGTTGAGGGTTGGCAGAACAATGAGCAGTTCTTC.

The gene calls are TRBV5-1 and TRBJ1-6; 10 nucleotides line up with TRBD1. V trimming: 4 bases; J trimming: 4 bases; junction bases outside the gene matches: 2. The CDR3 length is 15 residues. Per germline, CDR1 SGHRS and CDR2 YFSETQ. CDR3 amino acids: CASSGGQGYNSPLHF. The CDR3 DNA reads as TGCGCCAGCAGCGGGGGACAGGGGTATAATTCACCCCTCCACTTT. The full variable domain, its missing parts supplied by reference TRBV5-1 and TRBJ1-6, is KAGVTQTPRYLIKTRGQQVTLSCSPISGHRSVSWYQQTPGQGLQFLFEYFSETQRNKGNFPGRFSGRQFSNSRSEMNVSTLELGDSALYLCASSGGQGYNSPLHFGNGTRLTVT.

This sequence joins TRBV11-2 and TRBJ1-2; D is undetermined. V was clipped by 4 bases and J by 4 bases, with 16 bases between them. CDR1 is SGHAT and CDR2 is FQNNGV in the germline V gene. This CDR3 comprises 15 residues. CDR3 loop: CASSSTPSTTYGYTF. The CDR3 DNA reads TGTGCCAGCAGCTCTACCCCCTCCACTACCTATGGCTACACCTTC.

The rearrangement joins TRBV7-3 to TRBJ1-2; a possible D gene is TRBD1 (6 bases). This CDR3 region has 15 residues. Germline-derived CDR1 and CDR2 are SGHTA and FQGTGA. Trimming stripped 5 bases from V and 0 bases from J, with 13 bases between. CDR3 sequence reads: CASSRGASANYGYTF. DNA of the CDR3: TGTGCCAGCAGCAGGGGGGCCTCCGCTAACTATGGCTACACCTTC.

The rearrangement joins TRBV7-2 to TRBJ1-3; 7 bases map to TRBD1. The J segment lost 4 bases and the V segment lost 1 base, leaving 7 bases of the junction unmatched. The CDR3 spans 16 residues. Germline lookup yields CDR1 SGHTA and CDR2 FQGNSA. CDR3: CASSLVGTGEGNTIYF. The CDR3 DNA reads TGTGCCAGCAGCTTAGTTGGTACAGGGGAAGGAAACACCATATATTTT.

The chain couples TRBV5-5 to TRBJ2-7; D unresolved. Trimming took off 5 bases at V and 0 bases at J, with 12 bases between the two ends. Germline V gives CDR1 SGHKS, CDR2 YYEKEE (reference sequence). The CDR3 totals 14 residues. The CDR3 coding sequence is TGTGCCAGCAGTTCCGGGCTTTACTCCTACGAGCAGTACTTC. Translating gives CASSSGLYSYEQYF.

The V gene is TRBV30, the J gene TRBJ2-7; D not resolved. Germline CDR1 GTSNPN, CDR2 SVGIG (reference sequence). This CDR3 has 13 amino acids. Trimming cost V 1 base and J 0 bases, with 7 bases left between them. The CDR3 sequence: CAWSDWTSYEQYF. The DNA of the CDR3 is TGTGCCTGGAGTGACTGGACCTCCTACGAGCAGTACTTC.

The gene calls are TRBV27 and TRBJ2-5; TRBD2 agrees at 11 bases. CDR3 size: 14 residues. V was clipped by 9 bases and J by 3 bases; unmatched bases: 6. Per germline, CDR1 MNHEY and CDR2 SMNVEV (reference sequence). CDR3 sequence: CASKTTSGEETQYF. The CDR3 DNA is TGTGCCAGTAAAACGACTAGCGGGGAAGAGACCCAGTACTTC.

This chain uses TRBV6-1 with TRBJ1-6; tentatively, D is TRBD1 (6 bases). Germline-derived CDR1 and CDR2 are MNHNS and SASEGT. V lost 6 bases to trimming and J lost 5 bases, with 17 bases between them. This CDR3 contains 16 residues. Written as DNA, the CDR3 is TGTGCCAGCAGCCGACAGGCGCGCGCCGATAATTCACCCCTCCACTTT. Translated, it gives CASSRQARADNSPLHF.

J is TRBJ1-1 and V is TRBV30, with a possible D match to TRBD1 (6 bases). Germline V gives CDR1 GTSNPN, CDR2 SVGIG (reference sequence). Between the trimmed V and J ends, which lost 2 bases and 3 bases, there was a span of 16 bases. The CDR3 runs to 15 residues. CDR3 in DNA: TGTGCCTGGAGTTTAGACAGGCCTCAGTACACTGAAGCTTTCTTT. It specifies CAWSLDRPQYTEAFF.

The CDR3, as DNA: TGCAGTGCAGGTCCCCCGGACAGGGAAGAGACCCAGTACTTC. Protein: CSAGPPDREETQYF. This chain uses TRBV20-1 with TRBJ2-5, with 8 bases aligning to TRBD1. The germline V gene encodes CDR1 DFQATT and CDR2 SNEGSKA (reference sequence). CDR3 length: 14 residues. With V trimmed by 6 bases and J by 3 bases, 9 bases remained unmatched.

The chain recombines TRBV9 with TRBJ2-2, with 15 bases fitting TRBD2. Germline CDR1 and CDR2: SGDLS and YYNGEE. The V segment lost 4 bases and the J segment 3 bases; nucleotides outside the gene matches: 7. The CDR3 extends over 18 amino acids. DNA of the CDR3: TGTGCCAGCAGCCCGGGACTAGCGGGGGGTCACGACACCGGGGAGCTGTTTTTT. Encoded protein: CASSPGLAGGHDTGELFF.

The chain couples TRBV4-1 to TRBJ2-2; the D is unclear. The germline V and J ends were trimmed by 1 base and 6 bases, with 6 bases remaining between them. Germline V CDR1 and CDR2: MGHRA, YSYEKL. This CDR3 contains 13 residues. CDR3 coding DNA: TGCGCCAGCAGCCAAGTAATGGCCGGGGAGCTGTTTTTT. Encoded protein: CASSQVMAGELFF.

The chain couples TRBV29-1 to TRBJ2-1; 9 bases line up with TRBD1. In germline, CDR1 is SQVTM, CDR2 ANQGSEA. V lost 7 bases to trimming and J lost 4 bases; unmatched junction nucleotides: 8. The CDR3 has 14 amino acids. The CDR3 is CSGKRTGEYNEQFF. CDR3 coding DNA: TGCAGCGGAAAAAGGACAGGGGAATACAATGAGCAGTTCTTC.

This rearrangement joins TRBV10-3 to TRBJ2-3; D not resolved. CDR3 size: 13 residues. The V end lost 5 bases, the J end lost 3 bases, and 9 bases lay between the germline ends. Per germline, CDR1 ENHRY and CDR2 SYGVKD. For the CDR3, the DNA is TGTGCCATCAGTTTTTCTCAGACAGATACGCAGTATTTT. Its translation is CAISFSQTDTQYF.

CDR3 sequence: CASRLFTNQPQHF. Here the CDR3 DNA reads TGTGCCAGCAGACTCTTTACGAATCAGCCCCAGCATTTT. The V gene is TRBV2, the J gene TRBJ1-5; no firm D call. Germline assignment: CDR1 SNHLY and CDR2 FYNNEI. V was shortened by 6 bases and J by 4 bases, with 10 bases between the two germline ends. This CDR3 region has 13 residues.

The rearrangement uses TRBV6-2 or TRBV6-3 and TRBJ1-1; 7 bases match TRBD1. After removal of 5 bases from V and 2 bases from J, the junction contained 8 bases not matched to a gene. In germline, CDR1 is MNHEY, CDR2 SVGEGT. This CDR3 region has 15 residues. The CDR3 protein is CASSPLGQSNTEAFF. The CDR3 DNA sequence: TGTGCCAGCAGTCCGTTGGGACAGTCCAACACTGAAGCTTTCTTT.

This chain uses TRBV7-2 with TRBJ2-3; 9 nucleotides agree with TRBD2. The junction had 5 bases not matched to a gene; V was cut back by 4 bases and J by 3 bases. CDR3 length equals 15 residues. Germline V gene data show CDR1 as SGHTA and CDR2 as FQGNSA. The CDR3: CASSSPSGVTDTQYF. Written as DNA, the CDR3 is TGTGCCAGCAGCTCCCCTAGCGGGGTAACAGATACGCAGTATTTT.